Described below is a single T cell receptor beta chain sequence and its context. This sample was taken from a study of blood T cell repertoires in COVID-19. Turning to the study itself: The origin of the acute and convalescent COVID-19 samples was the United States, Italy and Spain. Sources were T cells, B-cell-depleted T cells, or PBMCs; the material itself was cDNA or gDNA.

V lost 9 bases, J lost 1 base, and 18 bases lay in between. Germline assignment: CDR1 LNHDA and CDR2 SQIVND (reference sequence). The CDR3 has 15 residues. Per the authors' pipeline: Counts of nucleated cells, estimated from reference gene primer amplification, were obtained. Here immunoSEQ multiplex PCR was the method, and the copy in TCRdb shows in-frame clones only, minus some. Clone size and the V and J calls come from that table; the DNA yielded D and trimming. The profile covers around 110,000 clones, with about 89% appearing a single time and under 5% taken by the ten largest. Sequenced material: peripheral blood. The clonotype comes from a man in his forties or fifties with acute or convalescent COVID-19. The chain is built from TRBV19 and TRBJ1-1, with D possibly being TRBD1 (6 bases). CDR3: CASQSWDTWNTEAFF. CDR3 DNA: TGTGCCAGCCAATCCTGGGACACCTGGAACACTGAAGCTTTCTTT.